Here is one TCR beta chain with its context. Its antigen is currently unknown. The CDR3 loop spans 16 amino acids. CDR1 and CDR2 from the germline V gene are WNHNN and SYGVQD (reference sequence). V shed 0 bases and J 1 base; nucleotides not matched to a gene: 4. Assay: immunoSEQ multiplex PCR; the TCRdb copy retains only in-frame clones and omits some. The table has roughly 250,000 clones, 85% to 90% seen once; the top ten hold about 0.36%. This entry comes from a study of cytomegalovirus exposure and HLA in healthy donors. Broader study findings: The study found most TCR sequences rare, yet found some public TCRs in many donors. The classifier reportedly diagnosed cytomegalovirus status with high sensitivity and specificity.

V is TRBV10-1 and J is TRBJ2-3; 7 positions agree with TRBD1. This TCR was sampled from a woman in her late teens or twenties in good health and CMV-seronegative. The sequenced sample consisted of PBMCs. The CDR3, as DNA: TGCGCCAGCAGTGAGTCCCGGACAGGAGGCACAGATACGCAGTATTTT. It translates to CASSESRTGGTDTQYF.